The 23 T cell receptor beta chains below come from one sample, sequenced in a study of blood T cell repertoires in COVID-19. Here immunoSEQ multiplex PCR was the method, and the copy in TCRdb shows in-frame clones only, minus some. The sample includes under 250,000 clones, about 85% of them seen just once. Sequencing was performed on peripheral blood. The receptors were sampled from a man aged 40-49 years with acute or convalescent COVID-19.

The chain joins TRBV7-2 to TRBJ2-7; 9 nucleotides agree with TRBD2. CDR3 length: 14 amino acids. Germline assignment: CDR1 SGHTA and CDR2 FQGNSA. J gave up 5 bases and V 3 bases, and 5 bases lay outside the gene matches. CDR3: CASSFPSGINEQYF. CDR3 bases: TGTGCCAGCAGCTTCCCTAGCGGGATCAACGAGCAGTACTTC.

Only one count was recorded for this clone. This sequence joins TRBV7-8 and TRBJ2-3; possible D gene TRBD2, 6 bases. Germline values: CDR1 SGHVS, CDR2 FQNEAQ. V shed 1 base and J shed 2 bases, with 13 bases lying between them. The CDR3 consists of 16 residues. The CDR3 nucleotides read TGTGCCAGCAGCTTAGAAGCGGGCCTATACACAGATACGCAGTATTTT. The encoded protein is CASSLEAGLYTDTQYF.

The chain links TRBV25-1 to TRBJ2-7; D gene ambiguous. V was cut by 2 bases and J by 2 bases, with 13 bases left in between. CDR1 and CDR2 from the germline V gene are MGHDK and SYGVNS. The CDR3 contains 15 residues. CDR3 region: CASSETRHTTYEQYF. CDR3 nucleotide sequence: TGTGCCAGCAGTGAAACCCGACACACCACCTACGAGCAGTACTTC.

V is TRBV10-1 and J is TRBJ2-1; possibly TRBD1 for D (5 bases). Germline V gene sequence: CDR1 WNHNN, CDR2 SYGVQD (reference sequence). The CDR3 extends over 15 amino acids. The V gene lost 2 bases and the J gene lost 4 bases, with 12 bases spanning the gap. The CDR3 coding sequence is TGCGCCAGCAGTGAGCGAGTAGGGGTGTACAATGAGCAGTTCTTC. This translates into CASSERVGVYNEQFF.

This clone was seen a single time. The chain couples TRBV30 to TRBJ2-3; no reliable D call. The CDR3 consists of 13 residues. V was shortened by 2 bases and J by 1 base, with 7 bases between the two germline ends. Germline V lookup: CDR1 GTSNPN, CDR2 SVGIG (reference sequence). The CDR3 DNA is TGTGCCTGGAGTTTTACAGGCACAGATACGCAGTATTTT. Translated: CAWSFTGTDTQYF.

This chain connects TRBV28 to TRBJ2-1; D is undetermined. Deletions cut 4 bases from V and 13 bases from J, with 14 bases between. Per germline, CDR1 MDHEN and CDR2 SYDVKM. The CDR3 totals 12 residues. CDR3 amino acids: CASSSGEVDQFF. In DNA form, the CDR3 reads TGTGCCAGCAGTTCCGGAGAAGTCGACCAGTTCTTC.

This chain's CDR3 is CSVGDRFGNTIYF. CDR3 bases: TGCAGCGTTGGAGACAGGTTTGGAAACACCATATATTTT. The genes are TRBV29-1 and TRBJ1-3; D is perhaps TRBD1 (6 bases). CDR1 and CDR2 from the germline V gene are SQVTM and ANQGSEA. The CDR3 runs 13 residues. Between the trimmed V and J ends, which lost 4 bases and 3 bases, there was a span of 10 bases.

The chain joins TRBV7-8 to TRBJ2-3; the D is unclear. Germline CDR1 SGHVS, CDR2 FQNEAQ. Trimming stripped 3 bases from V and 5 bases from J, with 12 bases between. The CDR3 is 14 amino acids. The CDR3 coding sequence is TGTGCCAGCAGCTTCCCTCTACCCGGAGATACGCAGTATTTT. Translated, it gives CASSFPLPGDTQYF.

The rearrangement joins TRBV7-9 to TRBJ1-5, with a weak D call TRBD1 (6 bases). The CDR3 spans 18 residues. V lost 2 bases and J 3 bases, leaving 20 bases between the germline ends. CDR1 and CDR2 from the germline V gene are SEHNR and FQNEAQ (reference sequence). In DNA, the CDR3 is TGTGCCAGCAGCTTATCCCTCCCCCCAGGGGCCAACAATCAGCCCCAGCATTTT. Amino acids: CASSLSLPPGANNQPQHF.

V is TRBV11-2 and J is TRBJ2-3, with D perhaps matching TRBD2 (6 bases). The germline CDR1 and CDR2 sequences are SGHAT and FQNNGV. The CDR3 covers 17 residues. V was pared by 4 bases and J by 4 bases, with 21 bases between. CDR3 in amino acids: CASSSGGYSVSSDTQYF. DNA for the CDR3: TGTGCCAGCAGCTCCGGAGGGTACAGTGTAAGCTCAGATACGCAGTATTTT.

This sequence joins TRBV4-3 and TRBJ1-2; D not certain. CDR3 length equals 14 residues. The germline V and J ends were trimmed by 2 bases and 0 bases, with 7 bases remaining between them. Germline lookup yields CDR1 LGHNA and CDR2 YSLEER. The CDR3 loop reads CASSQIIANYGYTF. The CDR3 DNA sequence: TGCGCCAGCAGCCAAATAATCGCTAACTATGGCTACACCTTC.

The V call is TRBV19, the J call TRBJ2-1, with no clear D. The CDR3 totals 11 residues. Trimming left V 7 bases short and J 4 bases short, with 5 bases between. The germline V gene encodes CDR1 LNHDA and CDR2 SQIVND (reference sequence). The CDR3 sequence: CASKQYNEQFF. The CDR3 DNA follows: TGTGCCAGTAAACAGTACAATGAGCAGTTCTTC.

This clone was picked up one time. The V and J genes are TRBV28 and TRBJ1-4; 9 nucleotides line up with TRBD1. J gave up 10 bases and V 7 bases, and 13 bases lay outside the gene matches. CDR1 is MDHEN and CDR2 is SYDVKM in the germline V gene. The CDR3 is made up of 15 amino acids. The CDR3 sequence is CASTLWGDREGKLFF. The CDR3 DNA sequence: TGTGCCAGCACCCTCTGGGGGGACAGGGAGGGAAAACTGTTTTTT.

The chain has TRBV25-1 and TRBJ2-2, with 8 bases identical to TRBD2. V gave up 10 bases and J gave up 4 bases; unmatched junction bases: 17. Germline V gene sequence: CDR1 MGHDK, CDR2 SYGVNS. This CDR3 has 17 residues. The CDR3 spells CATNSERLAGPTGELFF. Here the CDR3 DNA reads TGTGCCACCAACAGTGAACGGCTAGCGGGCCCCACCGGGGAGCTGTTTTTT.

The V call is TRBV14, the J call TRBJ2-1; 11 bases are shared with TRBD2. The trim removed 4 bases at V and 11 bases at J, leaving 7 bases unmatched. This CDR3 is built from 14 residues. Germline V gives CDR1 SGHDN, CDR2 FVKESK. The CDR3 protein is CASSLLAGGNKQFF. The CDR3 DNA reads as TGTGCCAGCAGCCTCCTAGCGGGGGGTAATAAGCAGTTCTTC.

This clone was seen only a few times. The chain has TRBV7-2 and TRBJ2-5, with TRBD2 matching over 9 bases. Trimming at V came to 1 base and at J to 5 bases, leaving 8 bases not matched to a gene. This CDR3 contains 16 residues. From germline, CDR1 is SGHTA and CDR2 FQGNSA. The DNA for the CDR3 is TGTGCCAGCAGCTTAGGAGTAGCGGGAGTAGGGGAGACCCAGTACTTC. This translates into CASSLGVAGVGETQYF.

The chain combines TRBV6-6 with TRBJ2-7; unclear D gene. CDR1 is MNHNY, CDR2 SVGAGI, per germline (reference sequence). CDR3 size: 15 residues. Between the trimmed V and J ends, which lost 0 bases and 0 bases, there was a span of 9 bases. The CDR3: CASSYSGRHSYEQYF. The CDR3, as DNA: TGTGCCAGCAGTTACTCCGGCAGGCACTCCTACGAGCAGTACTTC.

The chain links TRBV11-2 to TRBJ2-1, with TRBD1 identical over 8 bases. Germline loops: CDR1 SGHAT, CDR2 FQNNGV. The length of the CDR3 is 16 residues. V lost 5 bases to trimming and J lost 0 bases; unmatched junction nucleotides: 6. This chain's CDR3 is CASSLTGGSSYNEQFF. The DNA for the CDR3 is TGTGCCAGCAGCCTTACAGGGGGGAGCTCCTACAATGAGCAGTTCTTC.

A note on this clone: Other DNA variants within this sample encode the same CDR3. The DNA for the CDR3 is TGTGCCAGCAGCTCTCAGGGGGCGCGAGGTGAAGCTTTCTTT. Translation: CASSSQGARGEAFF. The rearrangement uses TRBV7-3 and TRBJ1-1; 8 bases agree with TRBD1. The V and J ends lost 4 bases and 7 bases, in that order; junction bases with no gene match: 8. This CDR3 has 14 residues. Germline CDR1 is SGHTA and CDR2 is FQGTGA.

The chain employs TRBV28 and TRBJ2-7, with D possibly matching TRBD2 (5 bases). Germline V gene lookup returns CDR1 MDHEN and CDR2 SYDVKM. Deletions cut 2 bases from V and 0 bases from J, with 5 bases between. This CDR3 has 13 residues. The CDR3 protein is CASSLTSSYEQYF. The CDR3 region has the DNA TGTGCCAGCAGTTTAACTAGCTCCTACGAGCAGTACTTC.

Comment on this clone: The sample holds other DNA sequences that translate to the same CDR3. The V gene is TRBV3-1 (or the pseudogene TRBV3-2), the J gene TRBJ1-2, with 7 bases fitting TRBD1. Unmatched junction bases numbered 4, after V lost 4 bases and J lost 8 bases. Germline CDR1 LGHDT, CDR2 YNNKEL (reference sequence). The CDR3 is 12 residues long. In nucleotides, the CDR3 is TGTGCCAGCAGCCCCTCAGGGGGAGGCTACACCTTC. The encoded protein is CASSPSGGGYTF.

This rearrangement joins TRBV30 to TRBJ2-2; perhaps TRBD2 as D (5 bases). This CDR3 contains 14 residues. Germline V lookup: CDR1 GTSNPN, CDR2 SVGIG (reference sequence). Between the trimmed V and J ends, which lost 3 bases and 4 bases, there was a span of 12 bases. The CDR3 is CAWRAGYLTGELFF. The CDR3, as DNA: TGTGCCTGGAGGGCGGGCTATCTCACCGGGGAGCTGTTTTTT.

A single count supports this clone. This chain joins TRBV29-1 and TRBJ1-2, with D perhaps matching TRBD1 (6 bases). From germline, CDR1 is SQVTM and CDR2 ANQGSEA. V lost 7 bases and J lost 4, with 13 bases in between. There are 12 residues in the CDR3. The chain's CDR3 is CSAYRAAYGYTF. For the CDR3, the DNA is TGCAGCGCCTACAGGGCTGCCTATGGCTACACCTTC.